This T cell receptor (beta chain) was retrieved from a study of human T cells and chemical hapten exposure. TCRdb reprocessed the RACE reads via MiXCR and lists one record per CDR3 protein. This table has 240,000 or so distinct CDR3 sequences, more than 6.5% appearing once. Germline V gene lookup returns CDR1 LGHNA and CDR2 YSLEER. The CDR3 is 17 residues long. J was trimmed by 10 bases and V by 1 base; bases with no gene match: 15. This clonotype was observed a handful of times. Regarding time point: pre-sensitization, week 0. Stated treatment: therapeutic diphenylcyclopropenone sensitization with weekly scalp DPC.

The chain combines TRBV4-3 with TRBJ2-1, with 8 bases lining up with TRBD2. The sequence derives from a woman aged 40 to 50 with alopecia areata. Some clones in this sample may be carry-over from other donors' samples. The starting material was whole blood, obtained in connection with sensitization to the hapten diphenylcyclopropenone (DPC). The CDR3 region has the DNA TGCGCCAGCAGCCAAGGACACGGGAGGGCTCCGGGCCGAGAGCAGTTCTTC. It translates to CASSQGHGRAPGREQFF.